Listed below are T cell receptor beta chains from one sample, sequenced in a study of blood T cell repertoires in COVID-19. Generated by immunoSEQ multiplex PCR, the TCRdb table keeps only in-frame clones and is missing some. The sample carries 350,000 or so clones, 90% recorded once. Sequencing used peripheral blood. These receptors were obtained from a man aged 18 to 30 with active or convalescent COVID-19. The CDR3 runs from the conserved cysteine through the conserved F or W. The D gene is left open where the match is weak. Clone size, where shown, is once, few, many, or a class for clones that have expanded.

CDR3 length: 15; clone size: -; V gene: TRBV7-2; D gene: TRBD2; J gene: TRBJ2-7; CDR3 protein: CASSLGASGGYEQYF
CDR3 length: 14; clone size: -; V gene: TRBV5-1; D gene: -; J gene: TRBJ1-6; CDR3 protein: CASQDSSYNSPLHF
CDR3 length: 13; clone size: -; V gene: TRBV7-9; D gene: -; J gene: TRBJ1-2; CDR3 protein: CASNPDSLNGYTF
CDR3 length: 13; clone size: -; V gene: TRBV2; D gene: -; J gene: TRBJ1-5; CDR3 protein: CASMGGKGQPQHF
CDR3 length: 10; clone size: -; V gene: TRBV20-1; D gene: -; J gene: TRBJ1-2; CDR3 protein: CSAYNYGYTF
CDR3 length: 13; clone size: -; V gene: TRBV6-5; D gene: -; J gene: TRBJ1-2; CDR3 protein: CASSTAGGYGYTF
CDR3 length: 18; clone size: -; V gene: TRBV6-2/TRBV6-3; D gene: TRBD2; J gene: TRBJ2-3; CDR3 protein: CASSYRTSGGARTDTQYF
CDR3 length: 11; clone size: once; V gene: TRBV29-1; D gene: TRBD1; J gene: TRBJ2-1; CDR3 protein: CSVERQGVEFF
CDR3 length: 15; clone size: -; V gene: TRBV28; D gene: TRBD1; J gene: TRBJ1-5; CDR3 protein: CASSSGQGGNQPQHF
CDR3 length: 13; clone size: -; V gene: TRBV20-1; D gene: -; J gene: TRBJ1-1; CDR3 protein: CSASRGKGTEAFF
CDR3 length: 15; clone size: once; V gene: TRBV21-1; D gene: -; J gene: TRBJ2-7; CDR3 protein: CASSNKEVSTYEQYF
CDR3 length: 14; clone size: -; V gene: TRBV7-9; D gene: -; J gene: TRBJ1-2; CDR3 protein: CASSLTPGGYGYTF
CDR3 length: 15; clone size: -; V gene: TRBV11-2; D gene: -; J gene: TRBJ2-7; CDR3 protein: CASNSRGRSSYEQYF
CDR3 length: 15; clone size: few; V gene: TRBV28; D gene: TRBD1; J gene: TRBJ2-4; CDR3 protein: CASSKRDRVKNIQYF
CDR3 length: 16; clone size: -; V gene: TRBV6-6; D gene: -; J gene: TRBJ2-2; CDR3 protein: CASSTLVSGNTGELFF
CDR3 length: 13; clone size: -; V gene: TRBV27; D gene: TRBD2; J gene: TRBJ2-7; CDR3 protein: CASSLSDGLAVYF
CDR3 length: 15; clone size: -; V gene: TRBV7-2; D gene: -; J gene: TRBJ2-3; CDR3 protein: CASSSDKGGTDTQYF
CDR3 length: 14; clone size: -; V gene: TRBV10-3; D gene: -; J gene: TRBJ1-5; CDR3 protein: CAIREAGAGQPQHF
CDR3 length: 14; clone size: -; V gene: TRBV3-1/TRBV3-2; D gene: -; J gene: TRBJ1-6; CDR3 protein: CASSQVPVNSPLHF
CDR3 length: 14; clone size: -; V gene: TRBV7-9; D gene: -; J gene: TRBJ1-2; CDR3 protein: CASSLVGGDSGSTF
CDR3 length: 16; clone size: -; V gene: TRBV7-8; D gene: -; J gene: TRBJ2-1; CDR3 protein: CASSNEQSPILYEQFF
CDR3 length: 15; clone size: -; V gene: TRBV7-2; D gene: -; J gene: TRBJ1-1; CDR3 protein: CASSYYYGRGTEAFF
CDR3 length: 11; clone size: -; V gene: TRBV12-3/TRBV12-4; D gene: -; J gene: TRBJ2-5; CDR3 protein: CASSRSVTQYF
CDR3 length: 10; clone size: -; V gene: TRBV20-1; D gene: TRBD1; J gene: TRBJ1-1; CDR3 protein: CSAAGGGAFF
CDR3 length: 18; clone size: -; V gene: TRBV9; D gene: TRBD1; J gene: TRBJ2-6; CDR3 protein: CASSVGAGGASGANVLTF
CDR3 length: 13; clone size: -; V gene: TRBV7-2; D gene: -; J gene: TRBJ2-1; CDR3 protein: CASSLDRHPHLFF
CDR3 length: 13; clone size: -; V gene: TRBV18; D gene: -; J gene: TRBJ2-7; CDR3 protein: CASSQGQPYEQYF
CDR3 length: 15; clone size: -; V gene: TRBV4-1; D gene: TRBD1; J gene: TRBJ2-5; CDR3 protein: CASSQVQGAGETQYF
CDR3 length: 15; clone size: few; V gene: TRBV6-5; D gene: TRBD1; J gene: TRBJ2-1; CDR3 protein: CASSRDRGVDNEQFF
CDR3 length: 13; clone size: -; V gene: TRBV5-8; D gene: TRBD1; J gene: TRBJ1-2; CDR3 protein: CASRLMTGDGYTF
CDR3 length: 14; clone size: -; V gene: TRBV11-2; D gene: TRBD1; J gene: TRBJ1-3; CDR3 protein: CASSLNQGAVTIYF
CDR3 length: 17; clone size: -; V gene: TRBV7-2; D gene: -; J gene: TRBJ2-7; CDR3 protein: CASRPGAGQKLPYEQYF
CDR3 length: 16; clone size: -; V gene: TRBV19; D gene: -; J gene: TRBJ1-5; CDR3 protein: CASSIGLGRSNQPQHF
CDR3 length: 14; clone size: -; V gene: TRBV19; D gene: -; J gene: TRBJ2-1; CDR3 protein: CASCREGFYNEQFF
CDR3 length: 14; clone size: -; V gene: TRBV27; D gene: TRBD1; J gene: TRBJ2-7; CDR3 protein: CASSRDRFSYEQYF
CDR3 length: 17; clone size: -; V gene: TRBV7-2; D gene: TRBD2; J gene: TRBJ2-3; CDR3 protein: CASSPAGLAGGTDTQYF
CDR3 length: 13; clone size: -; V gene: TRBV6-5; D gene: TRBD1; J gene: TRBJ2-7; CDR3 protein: CALRGQGNYEQYF
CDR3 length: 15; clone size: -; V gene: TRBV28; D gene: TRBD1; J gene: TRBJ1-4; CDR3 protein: CASRVPGTGSEKLFF
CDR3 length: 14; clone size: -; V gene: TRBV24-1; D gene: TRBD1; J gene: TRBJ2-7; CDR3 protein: CATSPGTGVFEQYF
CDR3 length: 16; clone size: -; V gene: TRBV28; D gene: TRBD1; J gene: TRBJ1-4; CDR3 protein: CASRSPGTGQEGKLFF
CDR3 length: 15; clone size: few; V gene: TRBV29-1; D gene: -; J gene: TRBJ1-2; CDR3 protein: CSVEDISRGNYGYTF
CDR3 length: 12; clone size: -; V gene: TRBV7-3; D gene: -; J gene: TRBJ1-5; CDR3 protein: CASSLRGQPQHF
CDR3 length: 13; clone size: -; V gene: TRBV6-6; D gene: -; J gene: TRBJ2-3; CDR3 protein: CAGGTERTDTQYF
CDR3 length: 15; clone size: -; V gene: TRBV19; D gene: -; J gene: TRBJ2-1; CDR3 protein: CASSMASRSYNEQFF
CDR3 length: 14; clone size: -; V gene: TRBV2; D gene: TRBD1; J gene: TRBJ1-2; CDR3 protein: CASTPDRAGGGYTF
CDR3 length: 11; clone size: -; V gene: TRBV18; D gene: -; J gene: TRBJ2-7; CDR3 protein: CASSPNYEQYF
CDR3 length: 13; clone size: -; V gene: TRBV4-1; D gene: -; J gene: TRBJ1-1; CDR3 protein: CASSQDSGLGAFF
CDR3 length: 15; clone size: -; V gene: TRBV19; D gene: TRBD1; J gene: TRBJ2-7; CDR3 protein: CASSNDRGSSYEQYF
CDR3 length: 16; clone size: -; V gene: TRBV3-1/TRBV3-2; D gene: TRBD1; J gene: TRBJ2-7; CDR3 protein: CASSSYTGQGLNEQYF
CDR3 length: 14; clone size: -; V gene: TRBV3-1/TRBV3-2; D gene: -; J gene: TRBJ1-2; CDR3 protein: CASSQEAGWDGYTF
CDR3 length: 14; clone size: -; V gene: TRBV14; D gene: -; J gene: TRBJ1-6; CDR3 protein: CASSQQTYNSPLHF